This T cell receptor beta chain is from a study of cytomegalovirus exposure and HLA in healthy donors. The overall study: Among about 190 million T cells, an earlier analysis found roughly 110 million unique TCR beta sequences.

With 60 Vbeta and 13 Jbeta primers, the PCR was carried out. TCRdb keeps only in-frame clones here, not all; method: immunoSEQ multiplex PCR. In the table there are around 100,000 clones, around 81% of which are singletons. CDR1 and CDR2 (germline): LNHDA, SQIVND (reference sequence). CDR3 length: 15 residues. Unmatched junction bases numbered 11, after V lost 5 bases and J lost 12 bases. The sample was PBMCs. The rearrangement links TRBV19 to TRBJ2-1; the match to TRBD1 covers 12 bases. This TCR came from a man aged 35 to 55 in good health and CMV-seropositive. The CDR3 protein is CASSAGTGGPRGQFF. In DNA form, the CDR3 reads TGTGCCAGTAGTGCGGGGACAGGGGGCCCCAGGGGGCAGTTCTTC. The full variable domain, its missing parts supplied by reference TRBV19 and TRBJ2-1, is DGGITQSPKYLFRKEGQNVTLSCEQNLNHDAMYWYRQDPGQGLRLIYYSQIVNDFQKGDIAEGYSVSREKKESFPLTVTSAQKNPTAFYLCASSAGTGGPRGQFFGPGTRLTVL.